This T cell receptor (beta chain) was captured in a study of blood T cell repertoires in COVID-19. In the study overall: Samples of COVID-19 (acute and convalescent) were obtained from the United States, Italy and Spain. PBMCs, B-cell-depleted T cells, or T cells provided the cDNA or gDNA that made up the material.

Source study methods: By means of reference gene primer amplification, nucleated cell counts were estimated. The assay was immunoSEQ multiplex PCR, and TCRdb's table has in-frame clones only and misses some. The DNA gave D and trimming, while V, J and clone size come from that table. The sample has roughly 250,000 clones; approximately 90% are singletons. The CDR3 consists of 13 residues. Trimming removed 6 bases from V and 6 bases from J; junction bases left unmatched: 7. CDR1 is MNHEY and CDR2 is SVGAGI in the germline V gene. The sequenced sample was peripheral blood. V and J are TRBV6-5 and TRBJ1-1, with 7 positions matching TRBD1. The receptor was derived from a woman between 40 and 50 years old with acute or convalescent COVID-19. The CDR3 coding sequence is TGTGCCAGCAGCAACAGGGGAGGCGCTGAAGCTTTCTTT. Residues: CASSNRGGAEAFF.